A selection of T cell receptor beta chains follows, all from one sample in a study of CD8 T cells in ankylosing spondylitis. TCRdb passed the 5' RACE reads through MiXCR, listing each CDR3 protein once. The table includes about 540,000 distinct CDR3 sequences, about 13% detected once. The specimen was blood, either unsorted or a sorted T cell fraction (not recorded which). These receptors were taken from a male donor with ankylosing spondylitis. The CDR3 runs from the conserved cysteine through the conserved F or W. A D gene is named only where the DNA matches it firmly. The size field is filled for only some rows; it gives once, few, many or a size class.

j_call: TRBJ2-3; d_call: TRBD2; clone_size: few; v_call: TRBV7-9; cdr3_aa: CAKSGRTDTQYF; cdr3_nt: TGTGCCAAAAGCGGGAGAACAGATACGCAGTATTTT
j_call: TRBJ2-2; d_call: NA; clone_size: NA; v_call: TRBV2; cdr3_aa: CASSGRRTGELFF; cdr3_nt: TGTGCCAGCAGTGGCCGGAGGACCGGGGAGCTGTTTTTT
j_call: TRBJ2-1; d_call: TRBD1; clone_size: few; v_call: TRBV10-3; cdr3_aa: CAITAGQGDEQFF; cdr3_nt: TGTGCCATCACCGCCGGACAGGGAGATGAGCAGTTCTTC
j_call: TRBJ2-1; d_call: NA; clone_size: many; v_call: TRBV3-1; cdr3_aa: CASSFGPYYNEQFF; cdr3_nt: TGTGCCAGCAGCTTCGGGCCCTACTACAATGAGCAGTTCTTC
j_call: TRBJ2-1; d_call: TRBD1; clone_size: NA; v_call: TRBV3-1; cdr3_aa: CASSQGTGGPYNEQFF; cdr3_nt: TGTGCCAGCAGCCAAGGTACAGGGGGGCCCTACAATGAGCAGTTCTTC
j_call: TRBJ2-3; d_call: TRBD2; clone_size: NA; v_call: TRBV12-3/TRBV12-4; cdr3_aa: CASSLASGRAPDTQYF; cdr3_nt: TGTGCCAGCAGTTTAGCAAGCGGGAGGGCCCCAGATACGCAGTATTTT
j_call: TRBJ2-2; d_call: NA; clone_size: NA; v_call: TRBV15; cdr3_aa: CATSRDGTGELFF; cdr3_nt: TGTGCCACCAGCAGAGATGGGACCGGGGAGCTGTTTTTT
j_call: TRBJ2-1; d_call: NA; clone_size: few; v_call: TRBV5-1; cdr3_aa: CASSLAPGSYNEQFF; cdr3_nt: TGCGCCAGCAGCTTGGCACCTGGCTCCTACAATGAGCAGTTCTTC
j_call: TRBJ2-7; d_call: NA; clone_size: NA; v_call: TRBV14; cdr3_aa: CASSQWAGGRYEQYF; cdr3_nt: TGTGCCAGCAGCCAATGGGCAGGGGGGCGTTACGAGCAGTACTTC
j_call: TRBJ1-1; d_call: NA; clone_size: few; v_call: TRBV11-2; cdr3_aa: CASSFNYNTEAFF; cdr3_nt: TGTGCCAGCAGCTTTAACTATAACACTGAAGCTTTCTTT
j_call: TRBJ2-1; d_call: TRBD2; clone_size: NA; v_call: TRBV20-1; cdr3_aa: CSAPTSGSQNEQFF; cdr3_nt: TGCAGTGCTCCGACTAGCGGGAGTCAGAATGAGCAGTTCTTC
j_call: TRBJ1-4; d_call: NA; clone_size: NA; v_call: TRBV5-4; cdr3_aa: CASSGGSFGGEKLFF; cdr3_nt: TGTGCCAGCAGCGGCGGGTCGTTTGGAGGGGAAAAACTGTTTTTT
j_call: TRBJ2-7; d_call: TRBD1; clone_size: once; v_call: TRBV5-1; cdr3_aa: CASSTWVGQGRDEQYF; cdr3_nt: TGCGCCAGCAGCACCTGGGTAGGACAGGGGCGCGACGAGCAGTACTTC
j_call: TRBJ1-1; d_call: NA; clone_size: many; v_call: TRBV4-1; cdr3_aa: CASSQDTTRTEAFF; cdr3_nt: TGCGCCAGCAGCCAAGATACTACCCGCACTGAAGCTTTCTTT
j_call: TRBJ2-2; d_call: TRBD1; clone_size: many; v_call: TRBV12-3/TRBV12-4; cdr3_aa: CASSWETGGTGELFF; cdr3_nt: TGTGCCAGCAGTTGGGAAACAGGGGGCACCGGGGAGCTGTTTTTT
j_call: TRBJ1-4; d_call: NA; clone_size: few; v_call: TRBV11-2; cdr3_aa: CASSRGAGPATNEKLFF; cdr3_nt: TGTGCCAGCAGCCGAGGGGCAGGGCCAGCTACTAATGAAAAACTGTTTTTT
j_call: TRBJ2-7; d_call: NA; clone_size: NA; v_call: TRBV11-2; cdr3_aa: CASSHNGGWKDEQYF; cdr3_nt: TGTGCCAGCAGCCACAATGGGGGGTGGAAGGACGAGCAGTACTTC
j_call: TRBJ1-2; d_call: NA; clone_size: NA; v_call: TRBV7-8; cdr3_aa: CASSLADPGGPFGYTF; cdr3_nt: TGTGCCAGCAGCTTAGCCGATCCGGGGGGCCCTTTTGGCTACACCTTC
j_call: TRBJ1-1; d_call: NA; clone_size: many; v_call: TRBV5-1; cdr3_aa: CASSRPGGTEAFF; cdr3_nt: TGCGCCAGCAGCCGCCCCGGGGGGACTGAAGCTTTCTTT
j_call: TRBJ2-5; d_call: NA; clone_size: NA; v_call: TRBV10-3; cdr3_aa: CAISEEGPGETQYF; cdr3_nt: TGTGCCATCAGTGAGGAGGGGCCGGGGGAGACCCAGTACTTC
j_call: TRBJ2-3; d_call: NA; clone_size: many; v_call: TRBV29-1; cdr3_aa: CSVEQGGTDTQYF; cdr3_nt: TGCAGCGTTGAACAGGGAGGCACAGATACGCAGTATTTT
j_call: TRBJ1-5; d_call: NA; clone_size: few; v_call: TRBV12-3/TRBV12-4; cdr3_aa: CASSRADQPQHF; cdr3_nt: TGTGCCAGCTCTAGGGCTGACCAGCCCCAGCATTTT
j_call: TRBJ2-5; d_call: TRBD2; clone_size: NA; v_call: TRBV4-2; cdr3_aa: CASSQELAGEWETQYF; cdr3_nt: TGTGCCAGCAGCCAAGAACTAGCGGGAGAGTGGGAGACCCAGTACTTC
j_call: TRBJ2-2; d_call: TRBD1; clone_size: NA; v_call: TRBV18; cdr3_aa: CAGNTGTADTGELFF; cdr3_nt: TGTGCCGGTAACACCGGGACAGCCGACACCGGGGAGCTGTTTTTT
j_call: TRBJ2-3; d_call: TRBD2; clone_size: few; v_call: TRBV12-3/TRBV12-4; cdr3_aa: CASSLWGTSGIGTDTQYF; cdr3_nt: TGTGCCAGCAGTTTATGGGGGACTAGCGGGATAGGCACAGATACGCAGTATTTT
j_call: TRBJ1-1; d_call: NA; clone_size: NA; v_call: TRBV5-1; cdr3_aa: CASSPIGTGNTEAFF; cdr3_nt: TGCGCCAGCAGCCCCATAGGGACGGGGAACACTGAAGCTTTCTTT
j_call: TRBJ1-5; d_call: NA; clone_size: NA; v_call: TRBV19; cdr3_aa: CATCGTGYQPQHF; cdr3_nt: TGTGCCACCTGCGGGACGGGATATCAGCCCCAGCATTTT
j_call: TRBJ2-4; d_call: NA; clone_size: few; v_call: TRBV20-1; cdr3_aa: CSARAEGGRENIQYF; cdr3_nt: TGCAGTGCTAGAGCCGAGGGGGGCCGGGAAAACATTCAGTACTTC
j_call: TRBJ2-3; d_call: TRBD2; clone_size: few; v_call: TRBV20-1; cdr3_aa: CSALPGGGGTDTQYF; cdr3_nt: TGCAGTGCCCTTCCAGGCGGGGGAGGCACAGATACGCAGTATTTT
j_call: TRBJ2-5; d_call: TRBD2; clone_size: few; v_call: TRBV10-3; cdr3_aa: CAIRAGVVSETQYF; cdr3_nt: TGTGCCATCAGGGCGGGAGTGGTCTCAGAGACCCAGTACTTC
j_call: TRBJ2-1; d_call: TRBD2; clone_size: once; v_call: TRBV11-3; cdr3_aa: CASSLTSGYHNEQFF; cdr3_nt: TGTGCCAGCAGCCTGACTAGCGGTTATCACAATGAGCAGTTCTTC
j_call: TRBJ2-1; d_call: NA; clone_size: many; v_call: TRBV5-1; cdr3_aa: CASSLVDAYNEQFF; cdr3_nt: TGCGCCAGCAGCTTGGTAGACGCCTACAATGAGCAGTTCTTC
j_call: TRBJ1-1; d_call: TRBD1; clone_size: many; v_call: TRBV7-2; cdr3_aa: CASSFKQGMNTEAFF; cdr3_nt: TGTGCCAGCAGCTTTAAACAGGGGATGAACACTGAAGCTTTCTTT
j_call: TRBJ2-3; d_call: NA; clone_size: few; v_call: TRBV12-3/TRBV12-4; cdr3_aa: CASSYWRGSTDTQYF; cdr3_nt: TGTGCCAGCAGTTATTGGCGGGGAAGCACAGATACGCAGTATTTT
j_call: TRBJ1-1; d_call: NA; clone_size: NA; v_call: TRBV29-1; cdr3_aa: CSVGRNTEAFF; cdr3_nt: TGCAGCGTGGGCAGAAACACTGAAGCTTTCTTT
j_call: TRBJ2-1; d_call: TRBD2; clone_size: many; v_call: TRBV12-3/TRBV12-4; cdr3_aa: CASSSRAGGPGNEQFF; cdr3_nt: TGTGCCAGCAGTTCAAGAGCGGGAGGGCCGGGTAATGAGCAGTTCTTC
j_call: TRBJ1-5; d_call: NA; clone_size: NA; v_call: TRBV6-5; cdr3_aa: CASSYTATGAPQHF; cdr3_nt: TGTGCCAGCAGTTACACGGCCACGGGAGCACCCCAGCATTTT
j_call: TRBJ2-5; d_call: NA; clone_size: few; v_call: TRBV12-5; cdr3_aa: CASGLSPGELETQYF; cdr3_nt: TGTGCTAGTGGTTTGTCTCCGGGAGAACTGGAGACCCAGTACTTC